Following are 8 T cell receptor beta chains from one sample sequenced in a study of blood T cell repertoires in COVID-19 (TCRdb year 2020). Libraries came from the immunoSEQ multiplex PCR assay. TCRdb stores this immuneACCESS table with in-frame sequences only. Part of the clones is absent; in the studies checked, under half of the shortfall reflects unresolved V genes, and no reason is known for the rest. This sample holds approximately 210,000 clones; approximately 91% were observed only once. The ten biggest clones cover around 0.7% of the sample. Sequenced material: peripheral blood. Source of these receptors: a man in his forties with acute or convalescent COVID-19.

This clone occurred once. The CDR3 DNA reads TGTGCCAGCAGTTTAGGGGAGAACAACGAGCAGTACTTC. This gives the protein CASSLGENNEQYF. The V call is TRBV28, the J call TRBJ2-7, with D tentatively TRBD2 (5 bases). This CDR3 region has 13 residues. The germline CDR1 and CDR2 sequences are MDHEN and SYDVKM. V was pared by 2 bases and J by 5 bases, with 10 bases between.

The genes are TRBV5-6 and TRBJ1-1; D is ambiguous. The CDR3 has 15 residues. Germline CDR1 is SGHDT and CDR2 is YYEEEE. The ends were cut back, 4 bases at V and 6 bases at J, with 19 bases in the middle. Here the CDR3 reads CASSPWEGIISEAFF. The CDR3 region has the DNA TGTGCCAGCAGCCCATGGGAGGGCATCATTTCTGAAGCTTTCTTT.

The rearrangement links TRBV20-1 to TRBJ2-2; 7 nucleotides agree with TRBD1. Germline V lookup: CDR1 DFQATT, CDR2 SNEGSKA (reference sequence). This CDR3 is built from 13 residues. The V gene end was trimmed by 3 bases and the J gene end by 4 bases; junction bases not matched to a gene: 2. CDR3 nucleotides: TGCAGTGCTAGTGGACAGGCCACCGGGGAGCTGTTTTTT. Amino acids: CSASGQATGELFF.

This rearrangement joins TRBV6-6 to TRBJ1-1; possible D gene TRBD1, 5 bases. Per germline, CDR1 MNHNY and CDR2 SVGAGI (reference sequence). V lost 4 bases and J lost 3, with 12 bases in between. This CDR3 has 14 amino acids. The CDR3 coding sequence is TGTGCCAGCAGTTCCCGAGACAGATACACTGAAGCTTTCTTT. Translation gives CASSSRDRYTEAFF.

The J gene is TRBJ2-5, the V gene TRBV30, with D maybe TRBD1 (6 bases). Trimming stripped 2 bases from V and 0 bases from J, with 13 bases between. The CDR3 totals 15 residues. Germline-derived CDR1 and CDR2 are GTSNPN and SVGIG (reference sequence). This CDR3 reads CAWSPPGTYQETQYF. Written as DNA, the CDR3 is TGTGCCTGGAGTCCCCCGGGGACATACCAAGAGACCCAGTACTTC. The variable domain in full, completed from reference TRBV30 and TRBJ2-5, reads SQTIHQWPATLVQPVGSPLSLECTVEGTSNPNLYWYRQAAGRGLQLLFYSVGIGQISSEVPQNLSASRPQDRQFILSSKKLLLSDSGFYLCAWSPPGTYQETQYFGPGTRLLVL.

The CDR3 is CASSSDTAYEQYF. In DNA form, the CDR3 reads TGCGCCAGCAGCTCCGACACCGCCTACGAGCAGTACTTC. This sequence joins TRBV5-1 and TRBJ2-7; the D is unclear. This CDR3 is built from 13 residues. V lost 3 bases, J lost 2 bases, and 9 bases lay in between. Germline V lookup: CDR1 SGHRS, CDR2 YFSETQ.

The CDR3 sequence is CASSQLAGGYNEQFF. The CDR3 region has the DNA TGCGCCAGCAGCCAGCTAGCGGGAGGCTACAATGAGCAGTTCTTC. The chain carries TRBV4-3 and TRBJ2-1, with 11 bases fitting TRBD2. This CDR3 has 15 amino acids. Germline assignment: CDR1 LGHNA and CDR2 YSLEER. V lost 3 bases to trimming and J lost 3 bases; unmatched junction nucleotides: 1.

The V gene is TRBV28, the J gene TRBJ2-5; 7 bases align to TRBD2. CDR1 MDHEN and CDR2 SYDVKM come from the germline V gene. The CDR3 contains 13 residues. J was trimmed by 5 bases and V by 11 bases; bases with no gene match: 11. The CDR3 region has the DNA TGTGCCGTGGGCGGGGGAGTGGAGGAGACCCAGTACTTC. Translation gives CAVGGGVEETQYF.